The 32 T cell receptor beta chains reported below all come from one sample, sequenced in a study of cytomegalovirus exposure and HLA in healthy donors. 60 Vbeta and 13 Jbeta primers were used in PCR. Profiling relied on immunoSEQ multiplex PCR, and the TCRdb table lists in-frame clones only, not all of them. The data show some 170,000 clones, with under 85% seen just once and roughly 4% held by the top ten. The sequencing input was PBMCs. These receptors were taken from a man aged 45-65 years in good health and CMV-seropositive.

J is TRBJ2-1 and V is TRBV27, with TRBD2 identical over 14 bases. In germline, CDR1 is MNHEY, CDR2 SMNVEV (reference sequence). The CDR3 has 14 residues. The V and J ends lost 6 bases and 11 bases, in that order; junction bases with no gene match: 6. CDR3: CASRPGLAGEKQFF. CDR3 bases: TGTGCCAGCAGACCGGGACTAGCGGGGGAAAAGCAGTTCTTC.

The chain employs TRBV28 and TRBJ2-6, with a tentative D call TRBD1 (5 bases). The CDR3 is made up of 16 amino acids. V lost 2 bases and J 4 bases, leaving 12 bases between the germline ends. The germline CDR1 and CDR2 sequences are MDHEN and SYDVKM. The CDR3 here is CASSLPSTAGANVLTF. DNA of the CDR3: TGTGCCAGCAGTTTACCCTCGACAGCCGGGGCCAACGTCCTGACTTTC.

The chain employs TRBV7-2 and TRBJ2-1; D perhaps matches TRBD1 (5 bases). Trimming stripped 5 bases from V and 3 bases from J, with 14 bases between. This CDR3 is built from 15 residues. The germline CDR1 and CDR2 sequences are SGHTA and FQGNSA. The CDR3 DNA reads as TGTGCCAGCAGCCCTGGGGCTAGAAGCTACAATGAGCAGTTCTTC. As protein: CASSPGARSYNEQFF.

The rearrangement joins TRBV27 to TRBJ2-1; 7 positions match TRBD2. Germline assignment: CDR1 MNHEY and CDR2 SMNVEV (reference sequence). CDR3 length equals 15 residues. V was clipped by 5 bases and J by 0 bases; unmatched bases: 4. The CDR3 protein is CASSLTSDSYNEQFF. Here the CDR3 DNA reads TGTGCCAGCAGTCTTACTAGCGACTCCTACAATGAGCAGTTCTTC.

The gene calls are TRBV28 and TRBJ1-2; 7 positions agree with TRBD1. The germline gives CDR1 MDHEN, CDR2 SYDVKM. CDR3 size: 15 residues. Losses at the gene ends were 3 bases for V and 0 bases for J; bases not matched to a gene: 4. The CDR3 DNA is TGTGCCAGCAGTTTCTCAACAGGGGCTAACTATGGCTACACCTTC. It yields the protein CASSFSTGANYGYTF.

This clone was found a few times. The V gene is TRBV2, the J gene TRBJ1-5; 7 bases are shared with TRBD1. The CDR3 sequence is 13 residues long. Germline lookup yields CDR1 SNHLY and CDR2 FYNNEI. V lost 7 bases to trimming and J lost 7 bases; unmatched junction nucleotides: 7. CDR3 sequence: CASMRAGGQPQHF. Here the CDR3 DNA reads TGTGCCAGCATGCGTGCAGGGGGGCAGCCCCAGCATTTT.

This rearrangement joins TRBV6-6 to TRBJ1-6, with D hard to call. The CDR3 consists of 13 residues. Looked up from germline, CDR1 is MNHNY and CDR2 is SVGAGI (reference sequence). V was pared by 4 bases and J by 10 bases, with 11 bases between. CDR3 nucleotides: TGTGCCAGCAGTTTACGGGGTTGGTCACCCCTCCACTTT. Its translation is CASSLRGWSPLHF.

The sample holds one count of this clone. The chain employs TRBV6-5 and TRBJ1-2, with TRBD1 matching 10 bases. With V trimmed by 6 bases and J by 6 bases, 10 bases remained unmatched. Looked up from germline, CDR1 is MNHEY and CDR2 is SVGAGI. CDR3 length: 15 residues. The CDR3 DNA is TGTGCCAGCAGCCAATATCTCGGGACAGGGGATGGCTACACCTTC. Translated, it gives CASSQYLGTGDGYTF.

The chain joins TRBV7-2 to TRBJ1-2; a possible D gene is TRBD1 (6 bases). V was shortened by 5 bases and J by 1 base, with 11 bases between the two germline ends. Germline CDR1 SGHTA, CDR2 FQGNSA. CDR3 length equals 14 residues. CDR3 residues: CASSPTGDNYGYTF. CDR3 sequence (DNA): TGTGCCAGCAGCCCGACAGGAGATAACTATGGCTACACCTTC. The complete variable domain, with remaining parts taken from reference TRBV7-2 and TRBJ1-2, reads GAGVSQSPSNKVTEKGKDVELRCDPISGHTALYWYRQSLGQGLEFLIYFQGNSAPDKSGLPSDRFSAERTGGSVSTLTIQRTQQEDSAVYLCASSPTGDNYGYTFGSGTRLTVV.

The V gene is TRBV7-2, the J gene TRBJ1-1; tentatively, D is TRBD1 (5 bases). This CDR3 has 14 residues. The V and J ends lost 1 base and 1 base respectively, with 7 bases between them. CDR1 and CDR2 from the germline V gene are SGHTA and FQGNSA. CDR3 sequence: CASSLGQQNTEAFF. The CDR3 coding sequence is TGTGCCAGCAGCTTAGGACAGCAGAACACTGAAGCTTTCTTT.

The genes are TRBV19 and TRBJ1-1; 7 bases line up with TRBD1. The CDR3 runs 14 residues. Germline V gene sequence: CDR1 LNHDA, CDR2 SQIVND (reference sequence). The junction had 3 bases not matched to a gene; V was cut back by 5 bases and J by 0 bases. Written as DNA, the CDR3 is TGTGCCAGTAGTCCCGGACAGGTGAACACTGAAGCTTTCTTT. Translating gives CASSPGQVNTEAFF.

V gene TRBV6-1 combines with J gene TRBJ2-7; a possible D gene is TRBD1 (6 bases). V dropped 3 bases and J dropped 3 bases, with 15 bases sitting between them. CDR1 is MNHNS and CDR2 is SASEGT in the germline V gene. This CDR3 has 15 amino acids. The CDR3 spells CASSDPGVSVYEQYF. In DNA form, the CDR3 reads TGTGCCAGCAGTGATCCAGGGGTCAGCGTCTACGAGCAGTACTTC.

The gene calls are TRBV6-1 and TRBJ2-6; 7 bases match TRBD1. CDR1 is MNHNS and CDR2 is SASEGT in the germline V gene. This CDR3 contains 18 residues. The V segment lost 4 bases and the J segment 0 bases; nucleotides outside the gene matches: 9. The CDR3 reads CASSVSGTVSSGANVLTF. The DNA of the CDR3 is TGTGCCAGCAGTGTTTCCGGGACAGTGAGCTCTGGGGCCAACGTCCTGACTTTC.

The J gene is TRBJ1-2, the V gene TRBV18; D is unclear. The CDR3 consists of 13 residues. V dropped 4 bases and J dropped 6 bases, with 12 bases sitting between them. Germline CDR1 KGHSH, CDR2 LQKENI. CDR3 bases: TGTGCCAGCTCACACAGTAGTTCCCATGGCTACACCTTC. It yields the protein CASSHSSSHGYTF.

The table lists this clone with a count of one. This sequence joins TRBV30 and TRBJ1-2; unclear D gene. Germline V CDR1 and CDR2: GTSNPN, SVGIG (reference sequence). This CDR3 is 16 amino acids long. Between the trimmed V and J ends, which lost 2 bases and 7 bases, there was a span of 23 bases. CDR3 sequence reads: CAWSSLLRIYRGGYTF. CDR3 nucleotide sequence: TGTGCCTGGAGTAGTCTCCTTAGAATCTACCGCGGTGGCTACACCTTC.

The chain uses TRBV5-1 and TRBJ2-7, with a possible D match to TRBD1 (6 bases). This CDR3 has 14 residues. Trimming took 0 bases from V and 6 from J, leaving 13 bases between them. Germline V gene lookup returns CDR1 SGHRS and CDR2 YFSETQ. CDR3 coding DNA: TGCGCCAGCAGCTTGGTGGGTGACAGGTCCGAGCAGTACTTC. Protein product: CASSLVGDRSEQYF. Together with reference TRBV5-1 and TRBJ2-7, the CDR3 gives the full variable domain: KAGVTQTPRYLIKTRGQQVTLSCSPISGHRSVSWYQQTPGQGLQFLFEYFSETQRNKGNFPGRFSGRQFSNSRSEMNVSTLELGDSALYLCASSLVGDRSEQYFGPGTRLTVT.

The chain employs TRBV19 and TRBJ1-1, with D uncertain. V was shortened by 7 bases and J by 1 base, with 7 bases between the two germline ends. Germline V lookup: CDR1 LNHDA, CDR2 SQIVND (reference sequence). The CDR3 length is 12 residues. The CDR3 region is CASTLGNTEAFF. The CDR3 bases are TGTGCCAGTACGCTAGGGAACACTGAAGCTTTCTTT.

Written as DNA, the CDR3 is TGTGCCAGCACGGGACAGGGAACTATAGGAGCTTTCTTT. This gives the protein CASTGQGTIGAFF. The V call is TRBV28, the J call TRBJ1-1; 9 nucleotides match TRBD1. Germline V gene lookup returns CDR1 MDHEN and CDR2 SYDVKM. The J segment lost 10 bases and the V segment lost 7 bases, leaving 10 bases of the junction unmatched. The CDR3 runs to 13 residues. Together with reference TRBV28 and TRBJ1-1, the CDR3 gives the full variable domain: DVKVTQSSRYLVKRTGEKVFLECVQDMDHENMFWYRQDPGLGLRLIYFSYDVKMKEKGDIPEGYSVSREKKERFSLILESASTNQTSMYLCASTGQGTIGAFFGQGTRLTVV.

The V call is TRBV10-3, the J call TRBJ1-5; 8 bases match TRBD1. The CDR3 sequence is 15 residues long. Germline assignment: CDR1 ENHRY and CDR2 SYGVKD. The V gene end was trimmed by 0 bases and the J gene end by 9 bases; junction bases not matched to a gene: 7. The CDR3 DNA is TGTGCCATCAGTGAGTCAGGGCAGGGGGCTCGGCCCCAGCATTTT. Translated: CAISESGQGARPQHF.

V usage is TRBV4-2 and J usage is TRBJ1-1; D call uncertain. Germline assignment: CDR1 LGHNA and CDR2 YNFKEQ. The CDR3 sequence is 14 residues long. V dropped 2 bases and J dropped 2 bases, with 9 bases sitting between them. The CDR3 DNA is TGTGCCAGCAGCCAACCCGGGGTTAACACTGAAGCTTTCTTT. Translating it yields CASSQPGVNTEAFF.

Points on this clone: This sample includes further DNA sequences coding for the same CDR3. The V gene is TRBV30, the J gene TRBJ1-5; D uncertain. The CDR3 extends over 16 amino acids. Germline V gene data show CDR1 as GTSNPN and CDR2 as SVGIG (reference sequence). Trimming stripped 2 bases from V and 2 bases from J, with 16 bases between. The CDR3 DNA sequence: TGTGCCTGGAGTACCAAGACGGGAGTGGGCAATCAGCCCCAGCATTTT. It is translated as CAWSTKTGVGNQPQHF.

The CDR3 DNA reads TGTGCCAGCAGTGTGGTGGAAACGGGTTCACCCCTCCACTTT. Translation: CASSVVETGSPLHF. The chain recombines TRBV2 with TRBJ1-6; D is ambiguous. The CDR3 consists of 14 residues. Trimming took 4 bases from V and 9 from J, leaving 13 bases between them. Germline V gives CDR1 SNHLY, CDR2 FYNNEI.

The chain has TRBV5-1 and TRBJ1-6, with D possibly matching TRBD1 (5 bases). Trimming left V 0 bases short and J 5 bases short, with 12 bases between. The CDR3 sequence is 16 residues long. Germline loops: CDR1 SGHRS, CDR2 YFSETQ. The CDR3 DNA reads TGCGCCAGCAGCTTGGGGTGGGCAGGGAATAATTCACCCCTCCACTTT. It translates to CASSLGWAGNNSPLHF.

This clone was seen a single time. The chain joins TRBV30 to TRBJ2-3; D may be TRBD1 (6 bases). V lost 5 bases and J 0 bases, leaving 15 bases between the germline ends. The CDR3 sequence is 15 residues long. Germline CDR1 GTSNPN, CDR2 SVGIG (reference sequence). The CDR3 spells CAWVIWDKSTDTQYF. CDR3 coding DNA: TGTGCCTGGGTAATTTGGGACAAGAGCACAGATACGCAGTATTTT.

This chain joins TRBV9 and TRBJ2-1, with 10 bases that match TRBD1. Looked up from germline, CDR1 is SGDLS and CDR2 is YYNGEE. Trimming took 3 bases from V and 6 from J; bases not matched to a gene: 9. The CDR3 totals 16 residues. DNA of the CDR3: TGTGCCAGCAGCGCGGCACGAGGACAGGGGGGCAATGAGCAGTTCTTC. Translating gives CASSAARGQGGNEQFF.

The chain uses TRBV4-3 and TRBJ1-3; 9 nucleotides align to TRBD1. Unmatched junction bases numbered 7, after V lost 0 bases and J lost 4 bases. Germline loops: CDR1 LGHNA, CDR2 YSLEER. The CDR3 covers 17 residues. The CDR3 here is CASSQDPGTGSGNTIYF. The DNA of the CDR3 is TGCGCCAGCAGCCAAGATCCAGGGACAGGGTCCGGAAACACCATATATTTT.

The rearrangement uses TRBV5-8 and TRBJ2-7, with TRBD1 identical over 10 bases. V dropped 4 bases and J dropped 6; count of bases not matched to a gene: 10. The CDR3 loop spans 15 amino acids. CDR1 is SGHTS, CDR2 YDEGEE, per germline. The DNA for the CDR3 is TGTGCCAGCAGCAACAGGGGGACAGGGGATGGCGAGCAGTACTTC. This codes for CASSNRGTGDGEQYF.

This clone was observed a handful of times. Here the CDR3 DNA reads TGTGCCAGCAGTTCGGACAGGGGGCTCGGCTACACCTTC. Translating it yields CASSSDRGLGYTF. The chain links TRBV6-6 to TRBJ1-2; the match to TRBD1 covers 11 bases. The CDR3 is 13 amino acids. The J segment lost 8 bases and the V segment lost 4 bases, leaving 3 bases of the junction unmatched. The V gene's germline CDR1 is MNHNY and CDR2 SVGAGI (reference sequence).

The genes are TRBV15 and TRBJ1-1; D is ambiguous. This CDR3 has 12 residues. V lost 5 bases, J lost 1 base, and 5 bases lay in between. Germline values: CDR1 LNHNV, CDR2 YYDKDF (reference sequence). CDR3 DNA sequence: TGTGCCACCAGCGGCTGGAACACTGAAGCTTTCTTT. Residues: CATSGWNTEAFF. Complete variable domain (other parts from reference TRBV15 and TRBJ1-1): DAMVIQNPRYQVTQFGKPVTLSCSQTLNHNVMYWYQQKSSQAPKLLFHYYDKDFNNEADTPDNFQSRRPNTSFCFLDIRSPGLGDTAMYLCATSGWNTEAFFGQGTRLTVV.

Only one count was recorded for this clone. The chain has TRBV28 and TRBJ2-7; 8 positions agree with TRBD1. Germline V gene lookup returns CDR1 MDHEN and CDR2 SYDVKM. V shed 3 bases, J shed 4 bases, and the junction held 5 bases outside the gene matches. This CDR3 comprises 14 residues. The CDR3 is CASSFDRGGYEQYF. The CDR3 DNA reads TGTGCCAGCAGTTTCGACAGGGGTGGATACGAGCAGTACTTC.

A single count supports this clone. The chain couples TRBV6-5 to TRBJ2-7; maybe TRBD2 (6 bases). CDR3 length: 15 residues. V gave up 2 bases and J gave up 5 bases, with 16 bases separating them. The germline gives CDR1 MNHEY, CDR2 SVGAGI. CDR3: CASSYRGVWANEQYF. Written as DNA, the CDR3 is TGTGCCAGCAGTTACCGCGGGGTGTGGGCGAACGAGCAGTACTTC.

The rearrangement uses TRBV28 and TRBJ1-2; the D is unclear. CDR3 size: 14 residues. The V end lost 6 bases, the J end lost 0 bases, and 11 bases lay between the germline ends. Germline values: CDR1 MDHEN, CDR2 SYDVKM. CDR3 in amino acids: CASSLSGTNYGYTF. CDR3 bases: TGTGCCAGCAGCCTGTCAGGTACTAACTATGGCTACACCTTC.